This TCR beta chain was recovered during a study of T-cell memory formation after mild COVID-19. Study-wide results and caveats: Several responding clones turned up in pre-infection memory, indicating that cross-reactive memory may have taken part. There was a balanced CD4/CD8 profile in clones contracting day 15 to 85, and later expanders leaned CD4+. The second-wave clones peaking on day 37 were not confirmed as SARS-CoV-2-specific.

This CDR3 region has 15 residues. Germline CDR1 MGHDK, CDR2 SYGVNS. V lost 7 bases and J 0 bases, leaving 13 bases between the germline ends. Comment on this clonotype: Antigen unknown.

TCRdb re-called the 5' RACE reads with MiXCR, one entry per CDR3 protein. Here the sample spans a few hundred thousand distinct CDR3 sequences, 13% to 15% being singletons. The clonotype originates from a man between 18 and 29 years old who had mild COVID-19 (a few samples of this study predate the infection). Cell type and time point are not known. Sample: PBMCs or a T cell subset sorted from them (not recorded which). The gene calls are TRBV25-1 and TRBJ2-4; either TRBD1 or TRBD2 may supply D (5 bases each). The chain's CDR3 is CASTPGTGAKNIQYF. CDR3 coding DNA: TGTGCCAGCACCCCCGGGACGGGAGCCAAAAACATTCAGTACTTC.